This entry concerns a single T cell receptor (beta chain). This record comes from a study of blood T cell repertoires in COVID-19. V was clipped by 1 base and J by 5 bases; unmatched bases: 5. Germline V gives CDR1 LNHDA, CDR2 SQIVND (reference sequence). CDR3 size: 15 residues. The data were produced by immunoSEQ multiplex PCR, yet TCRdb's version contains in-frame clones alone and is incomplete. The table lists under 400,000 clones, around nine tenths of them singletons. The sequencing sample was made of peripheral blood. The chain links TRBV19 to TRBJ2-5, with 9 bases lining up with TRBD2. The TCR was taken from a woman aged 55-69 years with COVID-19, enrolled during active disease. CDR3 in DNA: TGTGCCAGTAGTATAGGGGCGGGGGGGCTTGAGACCCAGTACTTC. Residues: CASSIGAGGLETQYF. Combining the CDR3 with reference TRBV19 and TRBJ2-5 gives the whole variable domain DGGITQSPKYLFRKEGQNVTLSCEQNLNHDAMYWYRQDPGQGLRLIYYSQIVNDFQKGDIAEGYSVSREKKESFPLTVTSAQKNPTAFYLCASSIGAGGLETQYFGPGTRLLVL.